Each of the 19 T cell receptor beta chains below was sequenced from the same sample in a study of CD8 T cells in ankylosing spondylitis. Study results and limitations: In ankylosing spondylitis blood, a motif of roughly 8 highly homologous TCR beta variants appeared characteristic.

MiXCR, run by TCRdb on the 5' RACE reads, gives a single entry per CDR3 protein. The sample carries 700,000 to 850,000 distinct CDR3 sequences, 12% recorded once. No antigen has been identified for these receptors. Sequenced input: blood, either unsorted or a sorted T cell fraction (not recorded which). The source of these receptors is a male donor with ankylosing spondylitis.

The CDR3 bases are TGTGCCAGCAGCCAAGAAGGCAGAGGAACCCAGTACTTC. Translated: CASSQEGRGTQYF. The gene calls are TRBV4-2 and TRBJ2-5; D call uncertain. Germline CDR1 and CDR2: LGHNA and YNFKEQ. CDR3 length: 13 residues. Trimming stripped 0 bases from V and 8 bases from J, with 10 bases between.

The rearrangement joins TRBV25-1 to TRBJ2-3, with 8 bases identical to TRBD1. After removal of 0 bases from V and 4 bases from J, the junction contained 15 bases not matched to a gene. CDR1 and CDR2 from the germline V gene are MGHDK and SYGVNS. This CDR3 contains 19 residues. The CDR3 DNA sequence: TGTGCCAGCAGTGAATATGGAATAAGGGGGCAGGGGGCCTCAGATACGCAGTATTTT. This sequence encodes CASSEYGIRGQGASDTQYF.

The sample holds many counts of this clonotype. In DNA, the CDR3 is TGCGCCAGCAGCTGGACAGGGGAGGAGGGGACTGAAGCTTTCTTT. The encoded protein is CASSWTGEEGTEAFF. The chain combines TRBV5-1 with TRBJ1-1, with TRBD1 matching 9 bases. Trimming removed 3 bases from V and 5 bases from J; junction bases left unmatched: 8. The CDR3 contains 15 residues. Germline V gives CDR1 SGHRS, CDR2 YFSETQ.

V is TRBV6-1 and J is TRBJ2-7, with D possibly being TRBD1 or TRBD2 (7 bases each). V shed 5 bases and J shed 3 bases, with 14 bases lying between them. Per germline, CDR1 MNHNS and CDR2 SASEGT. CDR3 size: 14 residues. CDR3 sequence reads: CASSPRGGIYEQYF. The CDR3 DNA sequence: TGTGCCAGCAGTCCCAGGGGGGGGATCTACGAGCAGTACTTC.

The rearrangement uses TRBV20-1 and TRBJ2-7; TRBD2 matches 7 bases. The CDR3 sequence is 11 residues long. CDR1 is DFQATT, CDR2 SNEGSKA, per germline (reference sequence). CDR3 DNA sequence: TGCACTGCGGGGGTGACCTACGAGCAGTACTTC. Translated, it gives CTAGVTYEQYF.

This clonotype has just one count. V is TRBV28 and J is TRBJ1-1; the match to TRBD1 covers 8 bases. There are 15 residues in the CDR3. Germline trimming cut 8 bases from V and 1 base from J; bases unmatched to any gene: 9. Germline assignment: CDR1 MDHEN and CDR2 SYDVKM. In nucleotides, the CDR3 is TGTGCCAGCGAAGGAGGCGGGACAGGGAACACTGAAGCTTTCTTT. Its translation is CASEGGGTGNTEAFF.

Only a few counts were recorded for this clonotype. The J gene is TRBJ1-2, the V gene TRBV27, with 8 bases identical to TRBD1. Trimming removed 6 bases from V and 8 bases from J; junction bases left unmatched: 11. Germline values: CDR1 MNHEY, CDR2 SMNVEV (reference sequence). The CDR3 has 14 residues. In nucleotides, the CDR3 is TGTGCCAGCAGCCGACTCCTCGGGACAGGCGGCTACACCTTC. Protein product: CASSRLLGTGGYTF.

In this sample, this clonotype turned up a few times. The rearrangement joins TRBV7-9 to TRBJ2-1, with 13 bases identical to TRBD2. CDR1 and CDR2 (germline): SEHNR, FQNEAQ (reference sequence). The CDR3 runs 14 residues. V shed 4 bases, J shed 9 bases, and the junction held 3 bases outside the gene matches. The CDR3, as DNA: TGTGCCAGCAGCTCACTAGCGGGGGGGCCTGAGCAGTTCTTC. Translation gives CASSSLAGGPEQFF.

V gene TRBV28 combines with J gene TRBJ2-7; the D call may be TRBD1 or TRBD2 (5 bases each). The CDR3 totals 12 residues. CDR1 and CDR2 from the germline V gene are MDHEN and SYDVKM. V was trimmed by 7 bases and J by 4 bases, leaving 11 bases between them. CDR3 bases: TGTGCCAGCAATCCTGAGGGGTACGAGCAGTACTTC. It translates to CASNPEGYEQYF.

This clonotype occurred a few times. One end of the junction fails to match germline, which may point to a read error. The rearrangement joins TRBV7-2 to TRBJ2-3; the D is unclear. Germline CDR1 is SGHTA and CDR2 is FQGNSA. CDR3 length equals 12 residues. The CDR3 nucleotides are TGTGCCAGCAGCTACAGCTGGGATAAGCAGTATTTT. It translates to CASSYSWDKQYF. The full variable domain, its missing parts supplied by reference TRBV7-2 and TRBJ2-3, is GAGVSQSPSNKVTEKGKDVELRCDPISGHTALYWYRQSLGQGLEFLIYFQGNSAPDKSGLPSDRFSAERTGGSVSTLTIQRTQQEDSAVYLCASSYSWDKQYFGPGTRLTVL.

This clonotype showed up just a few times. The genes are TRBV9 and TRBJ2-3, with 10 bases lining up with TRBD2. The CDR3 length is 17 residues. The J segment lost 2 bases and the V segment lost 0 bases, leaving 6 bases of the junction unmatched. CDR1 SGDLS and CDR2 YYNGEE come from the germline V gene. CDR3 in DNA: TGTGCCAGCAGCGTAGGATCTAGCGGGGGCATCACAGATACGCAGTATTTT. It specifies CASSVGSSGGITDTQYF. Based on the CDR3 plus reference TRBV9 and TRBJ2-3, the full variable domain is DSGVTQTPKHLITATGQRVTLRCSPRSGDLSVYWYQQSLDQGLQFLIQYYNGEERAKGNILERFSAQQFPDLHSELNLSSLELGDSALYFCASSVGSSGGITDTQYFGPGTRLTVL.

This clonotype has at least ten counts. J is TRBJ2-3 and V is TRBV29-1; 8 positions agree with TRBD1. J gave up 0 bases and V 6 bases, and 8 bases lay outside the gene matches. CDR1 is SQVTM, CDR2 ANQGSEA, per germline. This CDR3 contains 15 residues. In nucleotides, the CDR3 is TGCAGCGTCGGACGACAGGGGCATAGCACAGATACGCAGTATTTT. Its translation is CSVGRQGHSTDTQYF.

This clonotype turned up a few times. The CDR3 nucleotides read TGCGCCAGCAGCCCCAGGACTAGTCGTAACAATGAGCAGTTCTTC. It specifies CASSPRTSRNNEQFF. The chain joins TRBV10-1 to TRBJ2-1; 7 nucleotides match TRBD2. Looked up from germline, CDR1 is WNHNN and CDR2 is SYGVQD (reference sequence). J was trimmed by 5 bases and V by 6 bases; bases with no gene match: 10. The CDR3 contains 15 residues.

This sequence joins TRBV30 and TRBJ1-6; TRBD1 might be the D (6 bases). Trimming stripped 4 bases from V and 4 bases from J, with 14 bases between. This CDR3 contains 15 residues. Germline CDR1 and CDR2: GTSNPN and SVGIG (reference sequence). This CDR3 is CAWIRRGLYNSPLHF. In DNA, the CDR3 is TGTGCCTGGATACGACGGGGGCTGTATAATTCACCCCTCCACTTT. Looking up the rest from reference TRBV30 and TRBJ1-6 gives the full variable domain: SQTIHQWPATLVQPVGSPLSLECTVEGTSNPNLYWYRQAAGRGLQLLFYSVGIGQISSEVPQNLSASRPQDRQFILSSKKLLLSDSGFYLCAWIRRGLYNSPLHFGNGTRLTVT.

This clonotype showed up many times. The chain has TRBV4-2 and TRBJ2-7; D unclear. CDR1 LGHNA and CDR2 YNFKEQ come from the germline V gene. Trimming left V 1 base short and J 2 bases short, with 9 bases between. The CDR3 has 14 amino acids. In DNA form, the CDR3 reads TGTGCCAGCAGCCAAGTGTTAGGAACCTACGAGCAGTACTTC. Amino acid sequence: CASSQVLGTYEQYF.

This chain connects TRBV20-1 to TRBJ2-3; tentatively, D is TRBD2 (6 bases). V lost 3 bases, J lost 2 bases, and 12 bases lay in between. The CDR3 covers 14 residues. The germline V gene has CDR1 DFQATT and CDR2 SNEGSKA (reference sequence). The CDR3 DNA sequence: TGCAGTGCTAGCGGCAGCGGGTTCACAGATACGCAGTATTTT. As protein: CSASGSGFTDTQYF.

This clonotype was observed a handful of times. J is TRBJ2-3 and V is TRBV7-9; TRBD1 might be the D (5 bases). The germline V gene encodes CDR1 SEHNR and CDR2 FQNEAQ (reference sequence). The CDR3 extends over 15 amino acids. V was cut by 0 bases and J by 8 bases, with 15 bases left in between. CDR3 bases: TGTGCCAGCAGCTTAGCAAGGGGCGAGATGAGTACGCAGTATTTT. Its translation: CASSLARGEMSTQYF.

This clonotype was counted a few times. V gene TRBV5-1 combines with J gene TRBJ1-1, with 8 bases fitting TRBD1. CDR1 SGHRS and CDR2 YFSETQ come from the germline V gene. This CDR3 is built from 14 residues. V shed 3 bases, J shed 5 bases, and the junction held 6 bases outside the gene matches. The CDR3 coding sequence is TGCGCCAGCAGCTCGGGACAGGAGAGAACTGAAGCTTTCTTT. Amino acid sequence: CASSSGQERTEAFF.

This clonotype has at least ten counts. The chain has TRBV5-1 and TRBJ2-1; 9 nucleotides match TRBD2. V was pared by 7 bases and J by 2 bases, with 7 bases of the junction left unmatched. This CDR3 is 15 amino acids long. Per germline, CDR1 SGHRS and CDR2 YFSETQ. The DNA of the CDR3 is TGCGCCAGCGCCCGACTAGCGGAGCCCTACAATGAGCAGTTCTTC. Translating gives CASARLAEPYNEQFF.